Below are 8 T cell receptor beta chains sequenced from a single sample in a study of T cells in Graves' hyperthyroidism and ophthalmopathy. Researchers amplified the TCR beta CDR3 regions from RNA transcripts. HTBI primers drove first-round RT-PCR of the TCR CDR3. From the multiplex PCR reads, TCRdb called clonotypes with MiXCR, one entry per CDR3 protein. The table lists roughly 500,000 distinct CDR3 sequences, about half of them singletons. Specimen: peripheral blood or thyroid tissue (not recorded which). Receptors were obtained from an adult woman with Graves' disease, either hyperthyroidism or ophthalmopathy (not recorded which).

The chain uses TRBV6-1 and TRBJ2-5, with 12 bases fitting TRBD2. Germline V lookup: CDR1 MNHNS, CDR2 SASEGT. The CDR3 consists of 15 residues. Germline trimming cut 6 bases from V and 3 bases from J; bases unmatched to any gene: 5. The CDR3 region is CASRRTSGAKETQYF. Here the CDR3 DNA reads TGTGCCAGCAGGCGGACTAGCGGGGCCAAAGAGACCCAGTACTTC.

This clonotype was recorded at least ten times. The V gene is TRBV20-1, the J gene TRBJ2-7; D not certain. The CDR3 is made up of 11 amino acids. Germline values: CDR1 DFQATT, CDR2 SNEGSKA (reference sequence). Trimming cost V 3 bases and J 6 bases, with 9 bases left between them. The CDR3, as DNA: TGCAGTGCTAGTGGTTCACGCGAGCAGTACTTC. Amino acids: CSASGSREQYF.

This clonotype was observed a few times. The chain employs TRBV3-1 and TRBJ2-2; 8 bases fit TRBD2. This CDR3 is 15 amino acids long. With V trimmed by 1 base and J by 5 bases, 3 bases remained unmatched. CDR1 and CDR2 (germline): LGHDT, YNNKEL (reference sequence). DNA for the CDR3: TGTGCCAGCAGCCAAGTAGGACTAGCTACCGGGGAGCTGTTTTTT. It yields the protein CASSQVGLATGELFF.

In the case of this clonotype: At one of its ends the junction is not consistent with the germline gene, which may arise from a read error. The J gene is TRBJ1-3, the V gene TRBV9; D is undetermined. The CDR3 length is 15 residues. Germline V gene data show CDR1 as SGDLS and CDR2 as YYNGEE. Here the CDR3 DNA reads TGTGCCAGCAGGGTACAAAGGGCCTCTGAAAACACCATATATTTT. It yields the protein CASRVQRASENTIYF.

The chain links TRBV6-5 to TRBJ1-1, with no clear D. The germline V gene has CDR1 MNHEY and CDR2 SVGAGI. V lost 5 bases to trimming and J lost 3 bases, with 10 bases between them. The CDR3 sequence is 13 residues long. The CDR3 is CASSRRRDTEAFF. CDR3 coding DNA: TGTGCCAGCAGTCGGAGACGGGACACTGAAGCTTTCTTT.

This clonotype was counted between two and nine times. V gene TRBV28 combines with J gene TRBJ1-5; D is ambiguous. CDR3 length: 17 amino acids. V was cut by 1 base and J by 4 bases, with 17 bases left in between. CDR1 is MDHEN and CDR2 is SYDVKM in the germline V gene. CDR3: CASSLSGRYRPNQPQHF. The CDR3, as DNA: TGTGCCAGCAGTTTATCGGGCCGCTACCGCCCTAATCAGCCCCAGCATTTT.

This chain uses TRBV7-8 with TRBJ1-3; TRBD1 might be the D (5 bases). The V end was cut by 3 bases, the J end by 7 bases, with 10 bases between. The CDR3 totals 13 residues. Per the germline V gene, CDR1 is SGHVS and CDR2 is FQNEAQ. CDR3 bases: TGTGCCAGCAGCTTCGGACACGCGAACACCATATATTTT. It specifies CASSFGHANTIYF. Full variable domain (missing parts from reference TRBV7-8 and TRBJ1-3): GAGVSQSPRYKVAKRGQDVALRCDPISGHVSLFWYQQALGQGPEFLTYFQNEAQLDKSGLPSDRFFAERPEGSVSTLKIQRTQQEDSAVYLCASSFGHANTIYFGEGSWLTVV.

This clonotype was observed at least ten times. V and J are TRBV20-1 and TRBJ1-6; tentative D call: TRBD1 (6 bases). Trimming pared 3 bases from V and 6 bases from J, leaving 9 bases between. This CDR3 comprises 13 residues. CDR1 is DFQATT and CDR2 is SNEGSKA in the germline V gene (reference sequence). CDR3: CSASEGGNSPLHF. CDR3 bases: TGCAGTGCTAGTGAAGGGGGTAATTCACCCCTCCACTTT.